The 30 T cell receptor beta chains given below trace back to one sample, sequenced in a study of shared clonotypes between healthy human individuals. Profiling relied on immunoSEQ multiplex PCR, and the TCRdb table lists in-frame clones only, not all of them. Here the sample spans about 960,000 clones, roughly 72% being singletons. The sample taken for sequencing was memory CD4+ T cells sorted from blood. Subset noted: CD45RA-negative fraction. These receptors came from a man between 18 and 29 years old in good health.

V gene TRBV6-1 combines with J gene TRBJ1-1; D remains unclear. Trimming shortened V by 4 bases and J by 5 bases, and 11 bases separated the two germline ends. CDR3 size: 13 residues. The V gene's germline CDR1 is MNHNS and CDR2 SASEGT. The CDR3 region is CASSVGRYTEAFF. CDR3 coding DNA: TGTGCCAGCAGTGTGGGCAGGTATACTGAAGCTTTCTTT.

The rearrangement joins TRBV6-1 to TRBJ1-1; no firm D call. The germline V gene encodes CDR1 MNHNS and CDR2 SASEGT. This CDR3 has 15 amino acids. Between the trimmed V and J ends, which lost 5 bases and 2 bases, there was a span of 15 bases. The CDR3 bases are TGTGCCAGCAGTCCTAGAATTGGACCAAACACTGAAGCTTTCTTT. It encodes CASSPRIGPNTEAFF.

This clone was picked up a small number of times. The chain carries TRBV7-9 and TRBJ2-1, with 7 bases lining up with TRBD2. V trimming: 5 bases; J trimming: 15 bases; junction bases outside the gene matches: 16. Germline CDR1 reads SEHNR; CDR2 reads FQNEAQ (reference sequence). This CDR3 contains 14 residues. The CDR3 loop is CASSQGGRAISLFF. CDR3 DNA sequence: TGTGCCAGCAGCCAAGGAGGGAGGGCCATCTCTCTGTTCTTC. The full variable domain, in which reference TRBV7-9 and TRBJ2-1 provide the parts outside the CDR3, is DTGVSQNPRHKITKRGQNVTFRCDPISEHNRLYWYRQTLGQGPEFLTYFQNEAQLEKSRLLSDRFSAERPKGSFSTLEIQRTEQGDSAMYLCASSQGGRAISLFFGPGTRLTVL.

The chain uses TRBV7-8 and TRBJ2-1; maybe TRBD2 (5 bases). Trimming took 5 bases from V and 5 from J, leaving 13 bases between them. From germline, CDR1 is SGHVS and CDR2 FQNEAQ. The CDR3 is made up of 14 amino acids. This CDR3 reads CASSKRTFHNEQFF. The DNA of the CDR3 is TGTGCCAGCAGCAAGAGGACTTTTCACAATGAGCAGTTCTTC.

This rearrangement joins TRBV6-5 to TRBJ1-2; 9 nucleotides line up with TRBD1. This CDR3 is built from 14 residues. The trim removed 8 bases at V and 1 base at J, leaving 5 bases unmatched. CDR1 and CDR2 from the germline V gene are MNHEY and SVGAGI. CDR3 bases: TGTGCCAGCCGACGGGACAGGGTTAACTATGGCTACACCTTC. Amino acid sequence: CASRRDRVNYGYTF.

The chain recombines TRBV19 with TRBJ1-6; the match to TRBD1 covers 9 bases. V was clipped by 4 bases and J by 10 bases; unmatched bases: 17. The CDR3 runs 18 residues. Germline loops: CDR1 LNHDA, CDR2 SQIVND (reference sequence). The CDR3 DNA sequence: TGTGCCAGTAGTAAGGGAGGGATGCCGGGACAGGGAGTGTCACCCCTCCACTTT. It translates to CASSKGGMPGQGVSPLHF.

This chain links TRBV4-1 with TRBJ1-5; no definite D call. This CDR3 has 14 residues. The V gene's germline CDR1 is MGHRA and CDR2 YSYEKL. Trimming took 0 bases from V and 6 from J, leaving 9 bases between them. CDR3 nucleotide sequence: TGCGCCAGCAGCCAAGACGAGGGCGTTCAGCCCCAGCATTTT. Its translation: CASSQDEGVQPQHF.

The chain carries TRBV7-2 and TRBJ2-3; 9 nucleotides line up with TRBD2. V shed 4 bases, J shed 3 bases, and the junction held 5 bases outside the gene matches. This CDR3 region has 15 residues. The germline CDR1 and CDR2 sequences are SGHTA and FQGNSA. CDR3 protein: CASSSLAGVTDTQYF. CDR3 sequence (DNA): TGTGCCAGCAGCTCTTTAGCGGGAGTTACAGATACGCAGTATTTT.

V gene TRBV9 combines with J gene TRBJ1-4; the D gene is possibly TRBD1 (6 bases). CDR1 and CDR2 (germline): SGDLS, YYNGEE. V lost 2 bases to trimming and J lost 6 bases, with 17 bases between them. The CDR3 totals 16 residues. The CDR3 loop is CASSVSSGGADEKLFF. The CDR3, as DNA: TGTGCCAGCAGCGTTTCGTCGGGGGGCGCGGATGAAAAACTGTTTTTT.

This rearrangement joins TRBV19 to TRBJ1-1, with 7 nucleotides matching TRBD1. The ends lost 5 bases at V and 6 bases at J; junction bases unmatched: 6. CDR1 and CDR2 from the germline V gene are LNHDA and SQIVND (reference sequence). The CDR3 loop spans 13 amino acids. Here the CDR3 reads CASSYRGHAEAFF. DNA of the CDR3: TGTGCCAGTAGTTATAGGGGGCATGCTGAAGCTTTCTTT.

This clone was recorded a few times. This rearrangement joins TRBV28 to TRBJ2-4, with a weak D call TRBD1 (5 bases). This CDR3 contains 14 residues. Germline assignment: CDR1 MDHEN and CDR2 SYDVKM. V dropped 2 bases and J dropped 6 bases, with 11 bases sitting between them. The CDR3 region has the DNA TGTGCCAGCAGTTTAGTTCAGGGTGGAAACATTCAGTACTTC. Its translation is CASSLVQGGNIQYF.

The chain combines TRBV7-8 with TRBJ2-5, with 7 bases lining up with TRBD1. V dropped 5 bases and J dropped 4; count of bases not matched to a gene: 4. CDR3 length equals 13 residues. CDR1 and CDR2 from the germline V gene are SGHVS and FQNEAQ. This CDR3 is CASSRRQGETQYF. The CDR3 nucleotides read TGTGCCAGCAGCCGTCGACAGGGAGAGACCCAGTACTTC. Complete variable domain (other parts from reference TRBV7-8 and TRBJ2-5): GAGVSQSPRYKVAKRGQDVALRCDPISGHVSLFWYQQALGQGPEFLTYFQNEAQLDKSGLPSDRFFAERPEGSVSTLKIQRTQQEDSAVYLCASSRRQGETQYFGPGTRLLVL.

The V gene is TRBV6-1, the J gene TRBJ1-1; D perhaps matches TRBD1 (6 bases). Per germline, CDR1 MNHNS and CDR2 SASEGT. The CDR3 consists of 14 residues. Trimming stripped 7 bases from V and 1 base from J, with 13 bases between. The DNA for the CDR3 is TGTGCCAGCATTGGTTGGACAGCGAACACTGAAGCTTTCTTT. It encodes CASIGWTANTEAFF.

The chain has TRBV6-5 and TRBJ1-5; possibly TRBD1 for D (5 bases). Trimming removed 4 bases from V and 1 base from J, with 8 bases in between. Germline lookup yields CDR1 MNHEY and CDR2 SVGAGI. This CDR3 spans 14 amino acids. CDR3 sequence reads: CASSSGGSNQPQHF. For the CDR3, the DNA is TGTGCCAGCAGTTCCGGGGGAAGCAATCAGCCCCAGCATTTT.

This clone was counted a single time. This chain joins TRBV6-5 and TRBJ2-7, with D possibly matching TRBD2 (8 bases). The germline gives CDR1 MNHEY, CDR2 SVGAGI. V lost 2 bases to trimming and J lost 12 bases, with 20 bases between them. The CDR3 loop spans 14 amino acids. DNA of the CDR3: TGTGCCAGCAGTTACAGGGGGCCTGGCGGGAGGCGGTACTTC. This sequence encodes CASSYRGPGGRRYF.

This clone was seen only a few times. Other DNA sequences within the sample encode an identical CDR3. The chain employs TRBV5-1 and TRBJ2-3; 9 bases are shared with TRBD1. Germline CDR1 SGHRS, CDR2 YFSETQ. The CDR3 loop spans 14 amino acids. With 4 bases clipped from V and 1 base from J, the junction kept 1 base outside the gene matches. The CDR3: CASSRDRGTDTQYF. The CDR3 DNA sequence: TGCGCCAGCAGCCGGGACAGGGGCACAGATACGCAGTATTTT. Combining the CDR3 with reference TRBV5-1 and TRBJ2-3 gives the whole variable domain KAGVTQTPRYLIKTRGQQVTLSCSPISGHRSVSWYQQTPGQGLQFLFEYFSETQRNKGNFPGRFSGRQFSNSRSEMNVSTLELGDSALYLCASSRDRGTDTQYFGPGTRLTVL.

The V and J genes are TRBV7-5 and TRBJ2-7. TRBV7-5 is recorded as a pseudogene. This CDR3 comprises 14 residues. The CDR3 DNA reads as TGTGCCAGAAGCTTCACCCCCCCGGAATACGAGCAGTACTTC. Protein: CARSFTPPEYEQYF.

This clone was found once. The V gene is TRBV11-2, the J gene TRBJ2-3, with a possible D match to TRBD2 (6 bases). Germline CDR1 is SGHAT and CDR2 is FQNNGV. The CDR3 totals 16 residues. The V end was cut by 5 bases, the J end by 1 base, with 16 bases between. CDR3 in amino acids: CASSPQPGLRTDTQYF. The CDR3 DNA follows: TGTGCCAGCAGCCCCCAGCCGGGACTCCGCACAGATACGCAGTATTTT.

As regards this clone: At one end, the junction sequence differs from germline, possibly due to a read error. This chain connects TRBV7-7 to TRBJ2-3; possibly TRBD2 for D (5 bases). Germline loops: CDR1 SSHAT, CDR2 FNYEAQ (reference sequence). There are 15 residues in the CDR3. CDR3 region: CASSLSQRSTDTQYF. In nucleotides, the CDR3 is TGTGCTAGCAGCTTATCACAGCGGAGCACAGATACGCAGTATTTT.

This chain connects TRBV19 to TRBJ2-1; 7 bases are shared with TRBD2. The V gene's germline CDR1 is LNHDA and CDR2 SQIVND (reference sequence). The ends lost 5 bases at V and 3 bases at J; junction bases unmatched: 10. The CDR3 spans 16 residues. The CDR3: CASSGPRERDYNEQFF. CDR3 nucleotides: TGTGCCAGTAGTGGACCCCGGGAGCGGGACTACAATGAGCAGTTCTTC.

The chain joins TRBV6-5 to TRBJ2-7; 15 positions agree with TRBD2. V was clipped by 5 bases and J by 9 bases; unmatched bases: 8. Per the germline V gene, CDR1 is MNHEY and CDR2 is SVGAGI. This CDR3 region has 15 residues. The CDR3 nucleotides read TGTGCCAGCAGTGCCTGGACTAGCGGGAGGGCGTTGCAGTACTTC. Translation gives CASSAWTSGRALQYF.

The chain couples TRBV14 to TRBJ2-7; perhaps TRBD2 as D (6 bases). Germline V gene data show CDR1 as SGHDN and CDR2 as FVKESK. Trimming stripped 0 bases from V and 7 bases from J, with 16 bases between. CDR3 length: 15 amino acids. DNA for the CDR3: TGTGCCAGCAGCCAAGAGTTGCGCGGGATAAAGGAGCAGTACTTC. It is translated as CASSQELRGIKEQYF.

V is TRBV19 and J is TRBJ2-3; D not resolved. Trimming removed 5 bases from V and 4 bases from J, with 10 bases in between. Per the germline V gene, CDR1 is LNHDA and CDR2 is SQIVND (reference sequence). The length of the CDR3 is 13 residues. The CDR3 DNA sequence: TGTGCCAGTAGTGCGGCAGAGGCAGATACGCAGTATTTT. Translation gives CASSAAEADTQYF.

V is TRBV7-2 and J is TRBJ2-5, with 7 positions matching TRBD2. The germline CDR1 and CDR2 sequences are SGHTA and FQGNSA. V gave up 5 bases and J gave up 4 bases; unmatched junction bases: 7. CDR3 length: 14 amino acids. DNA for the CDR3: TGTGCCAGCAGCCCCGGACTAGGGAGAGAGACCCAGTACTTC. It is translated as CASSPGLGRETQYF.

In DNA form, the CDR3 reads TGTGCCTGGAGTGTACGCCGTTCTGGGAGGGAGAACACCGGGGAGCTGTTTTTT. It is translated as CAWSVRRSGRENTGELFF. The chain couples TRBV30 to TRBJ2-2; TRBD2 matches at 7 bases. V trimming: 0 bases; J trimming: 1 base; junction bases outside the gene matches: 11. Looked up from germline, CDR1 is GTSNPN and CDR2 is SVGIG (reference sequence). This CDR3 contains 18 residues.

This clone came up once. V usage is TRBV5-6 and J usage is TRBJ1-5; D may be TRBD1 (6 bases). In germline, CDR1 is SGHDT, CDR2 YYEEEE. The CDR3 has 15 amino acids. V was clipped by 0 bases and J by 4 bases, with 11 bases between them. The CDR3 DNA follows: TGTGCCAGCAGCTTGGAAGGGGGAAGGAATCAGCCCCAGCATTTT. It specifies CASSLEGGRNQPQHF.

This clone was observed once. J is TRBJ2-7 and V is TRBV5-1; TRBD1 might be the D (6 bases). V gave up 6 bases and J gave up 0 bases, with 7 bases separating them. CDR1 SGHRS and CDR2 YFSETQ come from the germline V gene. CDR3 length equals 12 residues. The CDR3 protein is CASTDSSYEQYF. CDR3 nucleotide sequence: TGCGCCAGCACGGACAGCTCCTACGAGCAGTACTTC. Complete variable domain (other parts from reference TRBV5-1 and TRBJ2-7): KAGVTQTPRYLIKTRGQQVTLSCSPISGHRSVSWYQQTPGQGLQFLFEYFSETQRNKGNFPGRFSGRQFSNSRSEMNVSTLELGDSALYLCASTDSSYEQYFGPGTRLTVT.

The V and J genes are TRBV6-6 and TRBJ2-3; weak D call: TRBD1 (6 bases). V dropped 7 bases and J dropped 1 base, with 12 bases sitting between them. Germline V gives CDR1 MNHNY, CDR2 SVGAGI (reference sequence). The CDR3 totals 14 residues. For the CDR3, the DNA is TGTGCCAGCACCCCCGGGACACGCACAGATACGCAGTATTTT. It specifies CASTPGTRTDTQYF.

V and J are TRBV6-5 and TRBJ1-4; 9 nucleotides line up with TRBD1. With 8 bases clipped from V and 4 bases from J, the junction kept 8 bases outside the gene matches. Germline CDR1 reads MNHEY; CDR2 reads SVGAGI. The length of the CDR3 is 15 residues. In nucleotides, the CDR3 is TGTGCCAGCGGCCGGCCGGGACAGGGTAATGAAAAACTGTTTTTT. This sequence encodes CASGRPGQGNEKLFF.

CDR3 in DNA: TGCGCCAGCGGTCGACTAGCGGGGGGCGGGGAGACCCAGTACTTC. Amino acid sequence: CASGRLAGGGETQYF. The chain employs TRBV4-1 and TRBJ2-5, with TRBD2 identical over 13 bases. CDR3 size: 15 residues. After removal of 8 bases from V and 5 bases from J, the junction contained 8 bases not matched to a gene. Germline assignment: CDR1 MGHRA and CDR2 YSYEKL.